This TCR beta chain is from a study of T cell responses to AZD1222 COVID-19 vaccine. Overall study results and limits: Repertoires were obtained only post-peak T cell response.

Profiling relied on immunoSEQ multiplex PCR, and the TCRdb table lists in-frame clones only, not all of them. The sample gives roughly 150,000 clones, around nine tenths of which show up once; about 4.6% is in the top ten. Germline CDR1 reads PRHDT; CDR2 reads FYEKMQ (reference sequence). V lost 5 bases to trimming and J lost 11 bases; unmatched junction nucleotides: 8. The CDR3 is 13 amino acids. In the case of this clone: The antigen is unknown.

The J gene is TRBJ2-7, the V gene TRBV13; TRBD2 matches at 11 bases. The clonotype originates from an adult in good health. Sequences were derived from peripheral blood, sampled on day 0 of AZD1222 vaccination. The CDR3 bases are TGTGCCAGCAGCCGAACGACTAGCGGGAACGAGTACTTC. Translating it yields CASSRTTSGNEYF. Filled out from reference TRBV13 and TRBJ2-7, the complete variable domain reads AAGVIQSPRHLIKEKRETATLKCYPIPRHDTVYWYQQGPGQDPQFLISFYEKMQSDKGSIPDRFSAQQFSDYHSELNMSSLELGDSALYFCASSRTTSGNEYFGPGTRLTVT.